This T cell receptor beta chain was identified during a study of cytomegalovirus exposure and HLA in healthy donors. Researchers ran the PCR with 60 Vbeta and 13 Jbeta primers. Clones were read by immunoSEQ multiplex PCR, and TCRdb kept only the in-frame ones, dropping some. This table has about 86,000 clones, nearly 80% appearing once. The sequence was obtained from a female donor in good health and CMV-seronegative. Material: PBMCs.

The CDR3, as DNA: TGTGCCACAGGGAAAAGCGGGGGCCTAAGGAAGGCGCAGTATTTT. It translates to CATGKSGGLRKAQYF. This sequence joins TRBV2 and TRBJ2-3; 8 bases match TRBD2. After removal of 10 bases from V and 10 bases from J, the junction contained 19 bases not matched to a gene. Germline loops: CDR1 SNHLY, CDR2 FYNNEI. The length of the CDR3 is 15 residues.